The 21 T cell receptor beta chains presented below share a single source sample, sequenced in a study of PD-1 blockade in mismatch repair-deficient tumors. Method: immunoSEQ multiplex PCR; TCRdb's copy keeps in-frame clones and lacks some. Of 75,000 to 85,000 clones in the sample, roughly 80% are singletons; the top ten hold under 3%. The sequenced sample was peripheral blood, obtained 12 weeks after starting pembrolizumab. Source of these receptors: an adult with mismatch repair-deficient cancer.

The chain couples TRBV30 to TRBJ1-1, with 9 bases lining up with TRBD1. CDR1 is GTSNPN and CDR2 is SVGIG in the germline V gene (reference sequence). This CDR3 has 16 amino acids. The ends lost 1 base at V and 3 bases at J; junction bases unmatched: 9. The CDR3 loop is CAWSDSGTGKDTEAFF. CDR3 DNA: TGTGCCTGGAGTGATTCCGGGACAGGGAAAGACACTGAAGCTTTCTTT.

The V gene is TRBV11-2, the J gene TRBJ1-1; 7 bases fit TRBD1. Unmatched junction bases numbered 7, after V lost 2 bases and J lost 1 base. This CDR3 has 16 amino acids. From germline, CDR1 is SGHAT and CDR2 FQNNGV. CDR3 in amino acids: CASSLSQGPPNTEAFF. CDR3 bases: TGTGCCAGCAGCTTATCACAGGGGCCCCCGAACACTGAAGCTTTCTTT.

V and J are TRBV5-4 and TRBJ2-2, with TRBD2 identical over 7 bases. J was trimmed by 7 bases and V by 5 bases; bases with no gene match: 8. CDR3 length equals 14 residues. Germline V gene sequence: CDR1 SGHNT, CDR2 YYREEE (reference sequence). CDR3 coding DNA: TGTGCCAGCAGTTCGCAAGGGAGGGACGGGGAGCTGTTTTTT. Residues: CASSSQGRDGELFF. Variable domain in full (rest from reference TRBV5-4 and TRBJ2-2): ETGVTQSPTHLIKTRGQQVTLRCSSQSGHNTVSWYQQALGQGPQFIFQYYREEENGRGNFPPRFSGLQFPNYSSELNVNALELDDSALYLCASSSQGRDGELFFGEGSRLTVL.

The CDR3 DNA reads TGTGCCAGCAGTTTATCGACTAGCCGGATGCAGGATGAGCAGTTCTTC. Translation: CASSLSTSRMQDEQFF. The rearrangement joins TRBV27 to TRBJ2-1, with TRBD2 identical over 7 bases. Unmatched junction bases numbered 10, after V lost 0 bases and J lost 8 bases. The CDR3 covers 16 residues. Germline V gene lookup returns CDR1 MNHEY and CDR2 SMNVEV (reference sequence).

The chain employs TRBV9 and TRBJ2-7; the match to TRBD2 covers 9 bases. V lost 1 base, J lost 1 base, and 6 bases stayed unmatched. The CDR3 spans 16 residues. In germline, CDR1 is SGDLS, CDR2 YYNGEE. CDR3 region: CASSVSVTSGSYEQYF. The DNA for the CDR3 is TGTGCCAGCAGCGTATCAGTGACTAGCGGTTCCTACGAGCAGTACTTC.

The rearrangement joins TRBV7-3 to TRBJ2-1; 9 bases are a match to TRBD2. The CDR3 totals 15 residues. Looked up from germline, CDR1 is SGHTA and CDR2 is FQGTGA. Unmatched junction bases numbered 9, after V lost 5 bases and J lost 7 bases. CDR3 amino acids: CASSRGREGRNEQFF. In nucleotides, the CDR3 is TGTGCCAGCAGCAGAGGGCGGGAGGGTAGGAATGAGCAGTTCTTC.

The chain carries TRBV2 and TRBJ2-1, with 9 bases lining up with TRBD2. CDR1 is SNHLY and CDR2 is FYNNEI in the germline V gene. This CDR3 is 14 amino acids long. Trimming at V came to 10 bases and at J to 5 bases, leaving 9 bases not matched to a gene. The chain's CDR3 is CATYSGSGDNEQFF. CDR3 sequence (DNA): TGTGCCACCTATAGCGGGAGTGGGGACAATGAGCAGTTCTTC. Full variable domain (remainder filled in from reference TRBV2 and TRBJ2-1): EPEVTQTPSHQVTQMGQEVILRCVPISNHLYFYWYRQILGQKVEFLVSFYNNEISEKSEIFDDQFSVERPDGSNFTLKIRSTKLEDSAMYFCATYSGSGDNEQFFGPGTRLTVL.

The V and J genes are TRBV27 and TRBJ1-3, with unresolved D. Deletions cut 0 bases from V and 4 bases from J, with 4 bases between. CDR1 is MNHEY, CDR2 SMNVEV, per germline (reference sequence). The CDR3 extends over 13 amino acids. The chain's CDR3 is CASSLSTGNTIYF. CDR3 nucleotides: TGTGCCAGCAGTTTATCTACCGGAAACACCATATATTTT.

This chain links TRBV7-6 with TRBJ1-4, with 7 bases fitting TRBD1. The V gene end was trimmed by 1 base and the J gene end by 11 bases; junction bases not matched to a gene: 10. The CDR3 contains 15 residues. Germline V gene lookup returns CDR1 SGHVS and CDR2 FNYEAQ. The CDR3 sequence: CASSLESGGRQKLFF. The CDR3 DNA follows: TGTGCCAGCAGCTTAGAATCAGGGGGACGGCAGAAACTGTTTTTT.

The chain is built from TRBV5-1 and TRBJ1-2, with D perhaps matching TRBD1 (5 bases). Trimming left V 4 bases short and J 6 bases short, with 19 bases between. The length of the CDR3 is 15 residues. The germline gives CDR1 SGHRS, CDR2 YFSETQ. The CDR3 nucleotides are TGCGCCAGCAGCCCTGGCCCGGGGGGGGACCATGGCTACACCTTC. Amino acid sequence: CASSPGPGGDHGYTF. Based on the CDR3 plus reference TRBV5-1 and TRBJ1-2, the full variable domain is KAGVTQTPRYLIKTRGQQVTLSCSPISGHRSVSWYQQTPGQGLQFLFEYFSETQRNKGNFPGRFSGRQFSNSRSEMNVSTLELGDSALYLCASSPGPGGDHGYTFGSGTRLTVV.

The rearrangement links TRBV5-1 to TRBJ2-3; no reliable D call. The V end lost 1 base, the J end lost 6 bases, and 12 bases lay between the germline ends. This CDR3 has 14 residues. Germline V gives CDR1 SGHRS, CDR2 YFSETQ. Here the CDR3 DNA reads TGCGCCAGCAGCTTGAGCCCCCAAGCGGATACGCAGTATTTT. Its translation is CASSLSPQADTQYF. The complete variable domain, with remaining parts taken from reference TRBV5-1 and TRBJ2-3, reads KAGVTQTPRYLIKTRGQQVTLSCSPISGHRSVSWYQQTPGQGLQFLFEYFSETQRNKGNFPGRFSGRQFSNSRSEMNVSTLELGDSALYLCASSLSPQADTQYFGPGTRLTVL.

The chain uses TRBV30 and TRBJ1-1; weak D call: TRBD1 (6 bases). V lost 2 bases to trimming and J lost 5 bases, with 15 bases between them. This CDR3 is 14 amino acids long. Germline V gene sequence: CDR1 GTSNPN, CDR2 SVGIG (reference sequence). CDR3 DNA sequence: TGTGCCTGGAGTAGCAAGGGGAGGGGGACTGAAGCTTTCTTT. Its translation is CAWSSKGRGTEAFF.

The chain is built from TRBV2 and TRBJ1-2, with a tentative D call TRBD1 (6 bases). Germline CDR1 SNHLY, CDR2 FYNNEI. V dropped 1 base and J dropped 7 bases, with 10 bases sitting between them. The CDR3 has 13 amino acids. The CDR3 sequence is CASSEEGVGGYTF. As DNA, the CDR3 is TGTGCCAGCAGTGAAGAGGGGGTCGGTGGCTACACCTTC. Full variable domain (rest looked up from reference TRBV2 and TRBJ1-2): EPEVTQTPSHQVTQMGQEVILRCVPISNHLYFYWYRQILGQKVEFLVSFYNNEISEKSEIFDDQFSVERPDGSNFTLKIRSTKLEDSAMYFCASSEEGVGGYTFGSGTRLTVV.

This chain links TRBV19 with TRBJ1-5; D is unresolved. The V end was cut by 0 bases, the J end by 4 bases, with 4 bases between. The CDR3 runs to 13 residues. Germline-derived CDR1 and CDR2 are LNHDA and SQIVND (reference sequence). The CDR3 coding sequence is TGTGCCAGTAGTATAGACAAAAATCAGCCCCAGCATTTT. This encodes CASSIDKNQPQHF.

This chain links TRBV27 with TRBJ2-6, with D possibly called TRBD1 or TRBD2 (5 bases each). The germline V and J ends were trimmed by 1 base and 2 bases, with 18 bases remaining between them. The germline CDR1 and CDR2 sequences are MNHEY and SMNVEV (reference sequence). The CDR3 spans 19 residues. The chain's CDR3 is CASSLFFGAGGAGANVLTF. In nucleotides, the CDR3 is TGTGCCAGCAGTTTATTTTTTGGGGCGGGTGGAGCTGGGGCCAACGTCCTGACTTTC.

Written as DNA, the CDR3 is TGTGCCAGCAGCCCGAGGACAGTGACTAATGAAAAACTGTTTTTT. Translated: CASSPRTVTNEKLFF. J is TRBJ1-4 and V is TRBV11-2; D is perhaps TRBD1 (6 bases). V was shortened by 5 bases and J by 2 bases, with 12 bases between the two germline ends. CDR1 is SGHAT, CDR2 FQNNGV, per germline. CDR3 length: 15 residues.

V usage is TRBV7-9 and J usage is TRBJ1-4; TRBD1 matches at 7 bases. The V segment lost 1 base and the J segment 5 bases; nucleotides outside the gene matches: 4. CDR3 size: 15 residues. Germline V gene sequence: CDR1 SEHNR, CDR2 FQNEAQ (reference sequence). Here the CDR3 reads CASSLEGGVNEKLFF. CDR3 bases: TGTGCCAGCAGCTTAGAAGGGGGCGTCAATGAAAAACTGTTTTTT.

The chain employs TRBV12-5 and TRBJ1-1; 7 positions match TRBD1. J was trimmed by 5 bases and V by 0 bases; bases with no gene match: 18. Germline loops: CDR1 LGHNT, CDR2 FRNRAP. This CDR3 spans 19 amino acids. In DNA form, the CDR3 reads TGTGCTAGTGGTTTGGTACCAGCCGGACAGGTGGGGGGTTTAACTGAAGCTTTCTTT. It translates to CASGLVPAGQVGGLTEAFF. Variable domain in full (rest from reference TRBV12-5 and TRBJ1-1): DARVTQTPRHKVTEMGQEVTMRCQPILGHNTVFWYRQTMMQGLELLAYFRNRAPLDDSGMPKDRFSAEMPDATLATLKIQPSEPRDSAVYFCASGLVPAGQVGGLTEAFFGQGTRLTVV.

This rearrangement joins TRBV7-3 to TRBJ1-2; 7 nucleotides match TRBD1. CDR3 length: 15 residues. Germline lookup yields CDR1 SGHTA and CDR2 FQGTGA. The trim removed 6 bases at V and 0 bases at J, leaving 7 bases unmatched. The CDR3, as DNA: TGTGCCAGCAGTTCGGTAGGGGGCCCTAACTATGGCTACACCTTC. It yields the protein CASSSVGGPNYGYTF.

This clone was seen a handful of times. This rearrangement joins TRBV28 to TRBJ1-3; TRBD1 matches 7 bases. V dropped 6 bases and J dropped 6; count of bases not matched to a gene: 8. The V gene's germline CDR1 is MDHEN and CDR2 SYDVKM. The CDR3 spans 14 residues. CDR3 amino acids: CASRQPGGVNTIYF. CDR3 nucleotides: TGTGCCAGCAGACAGCCAGGGGGGGTAAACACCATATATTTT.

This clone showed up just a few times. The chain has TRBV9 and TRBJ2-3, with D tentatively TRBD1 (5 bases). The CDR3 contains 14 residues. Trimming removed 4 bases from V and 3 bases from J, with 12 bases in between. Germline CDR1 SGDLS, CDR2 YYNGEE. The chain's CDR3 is CASSPHRRTDTQYF. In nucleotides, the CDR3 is TGTGCCAGCAGCCCCCACAGGCGGACAGATACGCAGTATTTT.